These 21 T cell receptor beta chains share one sample of origin, sequenced in a study of chronic HIV infection and antiretroviral therapy. TCRdb recomputed calls from the 5' RACE reads with MiXCR, one row per CDR3 protein. This table has about 38,000 distinct CDR3 sequences, 7% to 10% appearing once. The sample was peripheral blood. The receptors come from an adult who had HIV and had not received antiretroviral therapy, or was an uninfected healthy control (not recorded which).

This clonotype was counted many times. This sequence joins TRBV29-1 and TRBJ2-2; D unclear. V lost 7 bases to trimming and J lost 1 base, with 7 bases between them. The germline V gene has CDR1 SQVTM and CDR2 ANQGSEA. This CDR3 spans 12 amino acids. CDR3 nucleotide sequence: TGCAGCGGTCGGAGGAACACCGGGGAGCTGTTTTTT. Protein sequence: CSGRRNTGELFF.

The rearrangement links TRBV28 to TRBJ2-1, with 12 positions matching TRBD2. In germline, CDR1 is MDHEN, CDR2 SYDVKM. The J segment lost 5 bases and the V segment lost 5 bases, leaving 7 bases of the junction unmatched. The CDR3 is 16 residues long. The CDR3, as DNA: TGTGCCAGCAGTGCCCCACTAGCGGGAGGTAACAATGAGCAGTTCTTC. Residues: CASSAPLAGGNNEQFF. The variable domain in full, with the rest retrieved from reference TRBV28 and TRBJ2-1, is DVKVTQSSRYLVKRTGEKVFLECVQDMDHENMFWYRQDPGLGLRLIYFSYDVKMKEKGDIPEGYSVSREKKERFSLILESASTNQTSMYLCASSAPLAGGNNEQFFGPGTRLTVL.

This clonotype was picked up a small number of times. The V call is TRBV11-2, the J call TRBJ2-4; TRBD1 agrees at 7 bases. The germline V gene has CDR1 SGHAT and CDR2 FQNNGV. V gave up 6 bases and J gave up 2 bases; unmatched junction bases: 7. CDR3 length: 15 residues. Written as DNA, the CDR3 is TGTGCCAGCAGTCGGACAGGCGCAACCAAAAACATTCAGTACTTC. This gives the protein CASSRTGATKNIQYF.

This clonotype was detected many times. The chain combines TRBV14 with TRBJ2-7; D is undetermined. CDR1 and CDR2 from the germline V gene are SGHDN and FVKESK. V was pared by 0 bases and J by 2 bases, with 14 bases between. The CDR3 is 16 amino acids. DNA of the CDR3: TGTGCCAGCAGCCAAGATGATATCGCAGGAACCTACGAGCAGTACTTC. Translation gives CASSQDDIAGTYEQYF.

This clonotype was detected ten times or more. This rearrangement joins TRBV2 to TRBJ2-3; no definite D call. The germline CDR1 and CDR2 sequences are SNHLY and FYNNEI. Trimming cost V 2 bases and J 3 bases, with 3 bases left between them. The CDR3 extends over 12 amino acids. The CDR3: CASSERTDTQYF. The CDR3, as DNA: TGTGCCAGCAGTGAAAGGACAGATACGCAGTATTTT.

In this sample, this clonotype turned up many times. The chain's CDR3 is CASSRTSGLANNEQFF. The CDR3 nucleotides read TGTGCCAGCAGCCGTACATCAGGACTAGCGAATAATGAGCAGTTCTTC. The V and J genes are TRBV7-6 and TRBJ2-1; TRBD2 matches at 9 bases. The CDR3 sequence is 16 residues long. V lost 5 bases to trimming and J lost 7 bases; unmatched junction nucleotides: 12. From germline, CDR1 is SGHVS and CDR2 FNYEAQ. Full variable domain (rest looked up from reference TRBV7-6 and TRBJ2-1): GAGVSQSPRYKVTKRGQDVALRCDPISGHVSLYWYRQALGQGPEFLTYFNYEAQQDKSGLPNDRFSAERPEGSISTLTIQRTEQRDSAMYRCASSRTSGLANNEQFFGPGTRLTVL.

CDR3 bases: TGTGCCAGCACTAGGGGTTTCGGGGGAGGGACTGAAGCTTTCTTT. It specifies CASTRGFGGGTEAFF. The chain couples TRBV7-2 to TRBJ1-1; D possibly corresponds to TRBD1 (5 bases). The CDR3 runs 15 residues. V lost 7 bases and J lost 5, with 20 bases in between. Germline values: CDR1 SGHTA, CDR2 FQGNSA.

The chain is built from TRBV28 and TRBJ2-7; D possibly corresponds to TRBD1 (6 bases). This CDR3 region has 15 residues. Looked up from germline, CDR1 is MDHEN and CDR2 is SYDVKM. Trimming left V 9 bases short and J 3 bases short, with 21 bases between. The CDR3 loop is CASTQPRGRDYEQYF. DNA for the CDR3: TGTGCCAGTACCCAGCCCAGGGGACGAGACTACGAGCAGTACTTC. Full variable domain (missing parts from reference TRBV28 and TRBJ2-7): DVKVTQSSRYLVKRTGEKVFLECVQDMDHENMFWYRQDPGLGLRLIYFSYDVKMKEKGDIPEGYSVSREKKERFSLILESASTNQTSMYLCASTQPRGRDYEQYFGPGTRLTVT.

This clonotype was picked up a small number of times. This chain links TRBV6-2 or TRBV6-3 with TRBJ2-7; D gene uncertain. V was shortened by 0 bases and J by 2 bases, with 2 bases between the two germline ends. Per germline, CDR1 MNHEY and CDR2 SVGEGT. This CDR3 comprises 12 residues. CDR3 in DNA: TGTGCCAGCAGTTACTCGGCCTACGAGCAGTACTTC. It is translated as CASSYSAYEQYF.

At least ten counts were recorded for this clonotype. The J gene is TRBJ2-3, the V gene TRBV28, with TRBD2 matching over 8 bases. Looked up from germline, CDR1 is MDHEN and CDR2 is SYDVKM. There are 14 residues in the CDR3. Unmatched junction bases numbered 5, after V lost 3 bases and J lost 6 bases. In nucleotides, the CDR3 is TGTGCCAGCAGTTTGACTAGCGTCGGGGATACGCAGTATTTT. Translating gives CASSLTSVGDTQYF.

This clonotype has ten or more counts. V and J are TRBV23-1 and TRBJ2-1, with 7 bases aligning to TRBD2. TRBV23-1 is an open reading frame whose function is uncertain. The CDR3 has 11 residues. V was clipped by 4 bases and J by 12 bases; unmatched bases: 3. The DNA of the CDR3 is TGCGCCAGCAGTCCCCGGGGGGTGCAGTTCTTC. Amino acids: CASSPRGVQFF.

This clonotype was counted many times. The J gene is TRBJ2-1, the V gene TRBV5-1; 11 bases are a match to TRBD2. Trimming at V came to 3 bases and at J to 9 bases, leaving 11 bases not matched to a gene. CDR1 is SGHRS, CDR2 YFSETQ, per germline. The CDR3 is 16 residues long. The CDR3 reads CASSYLTSGAPLEQFF. Here the CDR3 DNA reads TGCGCCAGCAGCTATCTGACTAGCGGGGCTCCTCTTGAGCAGTTCTTC.

This clonotype occurred a few times. The chain recombines TRBV4-2 with TRBJ2-2; TRBD2 matches at 11 bases. The germline gives CDR1 LGHNA, CDR2 YNFKEQ. The CDR3 totals 16 residues. V lost 0 bases to trimming and J lost 6 bases; unmatched junction nucleotides: 3. CDR3 coding DNA: TGTGCCAGCAGCCAAGAAACTAGCGGGAGTCCCGGGGAGCTGTTTTTT. Protein sequence: CASSQETSGSPGELFF.

The genes are TRBV7-2 and TRBJ1-2; TRBD1 matches at 7 bases. Germline loops: CDR1 SGHTA, CDR2 FQGNSA. V lost 1 base and J lost 8; bases outside the gene matches: 4. CDR3 length: 13 residues. The CDR3 sequence: CASSLGQGRGYTF. The CDR3 bases are TGTGCCAGCAGCTTAGGACAGGGTAGAGGCTACACCTTC. The full variable domain, in which reference TRBV7-2 and TRBJ1-2 provide the parts outside the CDR3, is GAGVSQSPSNKVTEKGKDVELRCDPISGHTALYWYRQSLGQGLEFLIYFQGNSAPDKSGLPSDRFSAERTGGSVSTLTIQRTQQEDSAVYLCASSLGQGRGYTFGSGTRLTVV.

This clonotype was picked up a small number of times. The chain recombines TRBV7-2 with TRBJ2-1; 10 nucleotides align to TRBD2. The CDR3 spans 15 residues. V shed 6 bases and J 7 bases; nucleotides not matched to a gene: 9. Germline V lookup: CDR1 SGHTA, CDR2 FQGNSA. CDR3 DNA: TGTGCCAGCAGAAAAGGGACTAGCGCAGGAAATGAGCAGTTCTTC. Its translation: CASRKGTSAGNEQFF.

The V gene is TRBV7-2, the J gene TRBJ2-3; 7 bases line up with TRBD2. Germline-derived CDR1 and CDR2 are SGHTA and FQGNSA. The length of the CDR3 is 16 residues. Unmatched junction bases numbered 5, after V lost 2 bases and J lost 0 bases. CDR3 DNA sequence: TGTGCCAGCAGCTTACTAGCGGCCCCGAGCACAGATACGCAGTATTTT. This translates into CASSLLAAPSTDTQYF. The variable domain in full, with the rest retrieved from reference TRBV7-2 and TRBJ2-3, is GAGVSQSPSNKVTEKGKDVELRCDPISGHTALYWYRQSLGQGLEFLIYFQGNSAPDKSGLPSDRFSAERTGGSVSTLTIQRTQQEDSAVYLCASSLLAAPSTDTQYFGPGTRLTVL.

This clonotype occurred a few times. The chain joins TRBV11-2 to TRBJ1-1, with no clear D. The germline V gene has CDR1 SGHAT and CDR2 FQNNGV. CDR3 length equals 18 residues. Trimming cost V 2 bases and J 4 bases, with 23 bases left between them. The CDR3 protein is CASSLFEAGMAGTTEAFF. In nucleotides, the CDR3 is TGTGCCAGCAGCTTATTTGAGGCCGGAATGGCGGGAACCACTGAAGCTTTCTTT. The entire variable domain, with the rest obtained from reference TRBV11-2 and TRBJ1-1, is as follows: EAGVAQSPRYKIIEKRQSVAFWCNPISGHATLYWYQQILGQGPKLLIQFQNNGVVDDSQLPKDRFSAERLKGVDSTLKIQPAKLEDSAVYLCASSLFEAGMAGTTEAFFGQGTRLTVV.

The rearrangement uses TRBV20-1 and TRBJ2-7; D is undetermined. V was shortened by 6 bases and J by 5 bases, with 14 bases between the two germline ends. Germline loops: CDR1 DFQATT, CDR2 SNEGSKA (reference sequence). The CDR3 is 12 residues long. The CDR3 nucleotides are TGCAGTGCCCAGGATGAGGCGGACGAGCAGTACTTC. The encoded protein is CSAQDEADEQYF.

This clonotype has ten or more counts. The chain links TRBV2 to TRBJ1-1; no clear D gene. This CDR3 has 13 residues. Deletions cut 6 bases from V and 3 bases from J, with 11 bases between. Germline assignment: CDR1 SNHLY and CDR2 FYNNEI. This CDR3 reads CASSPQSYTEAFF. The CDR3 nucleotides read TGTGCCAGCAGCCCACAGAGTTACACTGAAGCTTTCTTT.

In this sample, this clonotype turned up a few times. V and J are TRBV20-1 and TRBJ1-5, with D uncertain. Germline assignment: CDR1 DFQATT and CDR2 SNEGSKA (reference sequence). Between the trimmed V and J ends, which lost 3 bases and 0 bases, there was a span of 6 bases. The CDR3 has 13 residues. CDR3 sequence: CSARKDSNQPQHF. CDR3 in DNA: TGCAGTGCTAGGAAGGATAGCAATCAGCCCCAGCATTTT.

This CDR3 reads CASSRGLSSYNEQFF. The CDR3, as DNA: TGTGCCAGCAGTCGCGGGTTGAGCTCCTACAATGAGCAGTTCTTC. The chain has TRBV2 and TRBJ2-1; D is possibly TRBD2 (5 bases). CDR1 and CDR2 from the germline V gene are SNHLY and FYNNEI. Trimming shortened V by 5 bases and J by 0 bases, and 11 bases separated the two germline ends. The CDR3 runs to 15 residues.